One sample yielded the 17 T cell receptor beta chains listed below, sequenced in a study of blood T cell repertoires in COVID-19. This table comes from immunoSEQ multiplex PCR, and its TCRdb copy is limited to in-frame clones, with some not included. The sample yields 77,000 or so clones, around 85% seen once. Sequencing was performed on peripheral blood. Every receptor here comes from an elderly man with acute or convalescent COVID-19.

J is TRBJ2-6 and V is TRBV5-1; 7 bases match TRBD1. The trim removed 0 bases at V and 2 bases at J, leaving 2 bases unmatched. The length of the CDR3 is 16 residues. From germline, CDR1 is SGHRS and CDR2 YFSETQ. This CDR3 reads CASSLGGGAGANVLTF. CDR3 nucleotide sequence: TGCGCCAGCAGCTTGGGAGGGGGCGCTGGGGCCAACGTCCTGACTTTC.

J is TRBJ2-2 and V is TRBV10-3; TRBD2 agrees at 10 bases. CDR3 size: 17 residues. Germline CDR1 reads ENHRY; CDR2 reads SYGVKD. V trimming: 4 bases; J trimming: 5 bases; junction bases outside the gene matches: 10. The CDR3 spells CAISASQAGGPTGELFF. In DNA, the CDR3 is TGTGCCATCAGTGCATCCCAAGCGGGAGGGCCAACCGGGGAGCTGTTTTTT.

This chain joins TRBV5-6 and TRBJ1-2, with D perhaps matching TRBD1 (5 bases). Germline CDR1 reads SGHDT; CDR2 reads YYEEEE. The V end lost 0 bases, the J end lost 3 bases, and 12 bases lay between the germline ends. The CDR3 has 15 amino acids. Here the CDR3 reads CASSLGQTNYYGYTF. CDR3 nucleotides: TGTGCCAGCAGCTTGGGACAGACAAATTACTATGGCTACACCTTC.

This CDR3 reads CASLDPGGSYEQYF. The DNA of the CDR3 is TGTGCCAGCCTGGACCCAGGGGGCTCCTACGAGCAGTACTTC. The J gene is TRBJ2-7, the V gene TRBV28; the match to TRBD1 covers 7 bases. The CDR3 has 14 residues. Germline CDR1 and CDR2: MDHEN and SYDVKM. J was trimmed by 0 bases and V by 8 bases; bases with no gene match: 7.

The chain links TRBV5-1 to TRBJ2-1; perhaps TRBD1 as D (5 bases). V lost 0 bases and J lost 1, with 11 bases in between. The CDR3 runs to 16 residues. Germline loops: CDR1 SGHRS, CDR2 YFSETQ. The CDR3: CASSLAPGNSYNEQFF. Here the CDR3 DNA reads TGCGCCAGCAGCTTGGCCCCAGGGAATTCCTACAATGAGCAGTTCTTC. The variable domain in full, with the rest retrieved from reference TRBV5-1 and TRBJ2-1, is KAGVTQTPRYLIKTRGQQVTLSCSPISGHRSVSWYQQTPGQGLQFLFEYFSETQRNKGNFPGRFSGRQFSNSRSEMNVSTLELGDSALYLCASSLAPGNSYNEQFFGPGTRLTVL.

The chain joins TRBV30 to TRBJ2-2; 7 bases align to TRBD1. Germline V lookup: CDR1 GTSNPN, CDR2 SVGIG (reference sequence). The ends lost 4 bases at V and 6 bases at J; junction bases unmatched: 11. CDR3 length: 15 amino acids. CDR3 region: CAWNRGPMGSGELFF. In DNA, the CDR3 is TGTGCCTGGAACAGGGGACCCATGGGTTCCGGGGAGCTGTTTTTT.

The count of this clone is one. This chain joins TRBV6-5 and TRBJ2-1; perhaps TRBD2 as D (6 bases). V was cut by 4 bases and J by 8 bases, with 15 bases left in between. Germline-derived CDR1 and CDR2 are MNHEY and SVGAGI. The CDR3 runs to 14 residues. DNA for the CDR3: TGTGCCAGCAGTTTGCAGGAGGGCCGGTATGAGCAGTTCTTC. It is translated as CASSLQEGRYEQFF.

This rearrangement joins TRBV2 to TRBJ2-1; 13 positions agree with TRBD2. The CDR3 is 17 amino acids. V lost 2 bases, J lost 7 bases, and 8 bases stayed unmatched. Germline V gene data show CDR1 as SNHLY and CDR2 as FYNNEI. This CDR3 is CASSERWGTSGKNEQFF. CDR3 sequence (DNA): TGTGCCAGCAGTGAAAGGTGGGGGACTAGCGGGAAAAATGAGCAGTTCTTC.

The chain joins TRBV9 to TRBJ2-2; TRBD1 aligns across 10 bases. Germline V gene sequence: CDR1 SGDLS, CDR2 YYNGEE. The CDR3 loop spans 15 amino acids. The V segment lost 3 bases and the J segment 5 bases; nucleotides outside the gene matches: 4. Written as DNA, the CDR3 is TGTGCCAGCAGCGGCCGGACAGGGGGAACCGGGGAGCTGTTTTTT. It specifies CASSGRTGGTGELFF.

V is TRBV20-1 and J is TRBJ1-1; no reliable D call. The CDR3 totals 10 residues. Trimming cost V 3 bases and J 7 bases, with 6 bases left between them. The germline V gene has CDR1 DFQATT and CDR2 SNEGSKA (reference sequence). The CDR3 region has the DNA TGCAGTGCTAGCGGGGTTGAAGCTTTCTTT. As protein: CSASGVEAFF.

The chain carries TRBV19 and TRBJ1-1; D is perhaps TRBD1 (5 bases). CDR3 length: 13 residues. V lost 4 bases and J lost 2, with 8 bases in between. CDR1 LNHDA and CDR2 SQIVND come from the germline V gene (reference sequence). The CDR3 loop is CASSRTTNTEAFF. The CDR3 DNA follows: TGTGCCAGTAGTAGGACAACCAACACTGAAGCTTTCTTT. Drawing the rest from reference TRBV19 and TRBJ1-1, the complete variable domain is DGGITQSPKYLFRKEGQNVTLSCEQNLNHDAMYWYRQDPGQGLRLIYYSQIVNDFQKGDIAEGYSVSREKKESFPLTVTSAQKNPTAFYLCASSRTTNTEAFFGQGTRLTVV.

The rearrangement uses TRBV7-8 and TRBJ1-5; D not resolved. Trimming stripped 2 bases from V and 2 bases from J, with 4 bases between. The germline V gene encodes CDR1 SGHVS and CDR2 FQNEAQ. The CDR3 runs to 13 residues. Here the CDR3 reads CASSLFGNQPQHF. CDR3 coding DNA: TGTGCCAGCAGCTTATTCGGCAATCAGCCCCAGCATTTT.

V gene TRBV28 combines with J gene TRBJ1-2; 8 bases fit TRBD1. The CDR3 loop spans 16 amino acids. Germline-derived CDR1 and CDR2 are MDHEN and SYDVKM. V was clipped by 2 bases and J by 2 bases; unmatched bases: 7. The CDR3 region has the DNA TGTGCCAGCAGTTTAACAGGGTACAGGGGGAACTATGGCTACACCTTC. Amino acid sequence: CASSLTGYRGNYGYTF.

The CDR3 is CSVEMSPGNTIYF. The CDR3, as DNA: TGCAGCGTTGAAATGTCTCCTGGAAACACCATATATTTT. This chain joins TRBV29-1 and TRBJ1-3; no definite D call. Germline CDR1 reads SQVTM; CDR2 reads ANQGSEA. Between the trimmed V and J ends, which lost 2 bases and 2 bases, there was a span of 7 bases. CDR3 length: 13 residues.

The chain joins TRBV5-1 to TRBJ2-1, with 10 bases matching TRBD2. This CDR3 has 15 residues. Germline-derived CDR1 and CDR2 are SGHRS and YFSETQ. The ends lost 2 bases at V and 5 bases at J; junction bases unmatched: 4. The CDR3 here is CASSLSSGSHNEQFF. The DNA for the CDR3 is TGCGCCAGCAGCTTATCTAGCGGGAGCCACAATGAGCAGTTCTTC.

The chain has TRBV28 and TRBJ1-3; no reliable D call. Germline CDR1 MDHEN, CDR2 SYDVKM. V lost 7 bases and J lost 4, with 5 bases in between. The CDR3 consists of 11 residues. The CDR3 nucleotides are TGTGCCAGCACGTTAGGAAACACCATATATTTT. This gives the protein CASTLGNTIYF.

The J gene is TRBJ2-1, the V gene TRBV7-8, with 10 nucleotides matching TRBD2. This CDR3 has 13 residues. Germline V gene data show CDR1 as SGHVS and CDR2 as FQNEAQ. Trimming at V came to 3 bases and at J to 12 bases, leaving 5 bases not matched to a gene. For the CDR3, the DNA is TGTGCCAGCAGCTTGGTTTTAGCGGGGGGGCAGTTCTTC. This translates into CASSLVLAGGQFF.